What follows are 20 T cell receptor beta chains derived from one specimen sequenced in a study of cytomegalovirus exposure and HLA in healthy donors. 13 Jbeta primers and 60 Vbeta primers were used for the PCR. Sequenced by immunoSEQ multiplex PCR; TCRdb stores in-frame clones only, minus some. The sample lists roughly 110,000 clones; roughly 69% were seen once. Sequencing was carried out using PBMCs. These receptors all stem from a woman in her thirties in good health and CMV-seronegative.

This clone was seen only a few times. The rearrangement links TRBV6-1 to TRBJ2-1; 10 bases agree with TRBD2. With 9 bases clipped from V and 3 bases from J, the junction kept 8 bases outside the gene matches. The germline V gene encodes CDR1 MNHNS and CDR2 SASEGT. The CDR3 is 15 residues long. The CDR3, as DNA: TGTGCCAGTACTCCGACTAGCGGGCACTACAATGAGCAGTTCTTC. It codes for CASTPTSGHYNEQFF.

This clone was observed a few times. V is TRBV5-1 and J is TRBJ2-3; 11 nucleotides agree with TRBD2. Losses at the gene ends were 3 bases for V and 7 bases for J; bases not matched to a gene: 19. This CDR3 spans 19 amino acids. CDR1 and CDR2 (germline): SGHRS, YFSETQ. The CDR3 nucleotides read TGCGCCAGCAGCTCCGGACAGAGAGCGCCTAGCGGGAGGTTGCATACGCAGTATTTT. The encoded protein is CASSSGQRAPSGRLHTQYF.

The count of this clone is one. The chain is built from TRBV5-1 and TRBJ1-2; 10 nucleotides match TRBD1. This CDR3 is 15 amino acids long. Germline CDR1 is SGHRS and CDR2 is YFSETQ. J was trimmed by 3 bases and V by 0 bases; bases with no gene match: 2. CDR3 region: CASSLAGTGDYGYTF. CDR3 in DNA: TGCGCCAGCAGCTTGGCCGGGACAGGGGACTATGGCTACACCTTC.

V gene TRBV4-3 combines with J gene TRBJ2-7; 10 positions agree with TRBD2. V was pared by 0 bases and J by 2 bases, with 10 bases of the junction left unmatched. The germline gives CDR1 LGHNA, CDR2 YSLEER. This CDR3 contains 18 residues. The CDR3 DNA sequence: TGCGCCAGCAGCCAAGAGCCCCTAATAGCGGGAGGAACCTACGAGCAGTACTTC. The encoded protein is CASSQEPLIAGGTYEQYF.

The chain combines TRBV27 with TRBJ1-2, with D possibly TRBD1 on 6 matching bases. CDR1 and CDR2 (germline): MNHEY, SMNVEV (reference sequence). The ends were cut back, 6 bases at V and 4 bases at J, with 15 bases in the middle. CDR3 length equals 14 residues. Here the CDR3 reads CASSDAGVGYGYTF. CDR3 sequence (DNA): TGTGCCAGCAGCGACGCAGGGGTCGGCTATGGCTACACCTTC.

V usage is TRBV5-1 and J usage is TRBJ2-7; a possible D gene is TRBD1 (6 bases). Germline CDR1 is SGHRS and CDR2 is YFSETQ. Deletions cut 0 bases from V and 7 bases from J, with 17 bases between. The CDR3 has 15 amino acids. CDR3 nucleotide sequence: TGCGCCAGCAGCTTGGTCGGGGACCTAGGGGGTGAGCAGTACTTC. It specifies CASSLVGDLGGEQYF.

The V call is TRBV4-1, the J call TRBJ1-1; 10 positions match TRBD1. CDR1 and CDR2 (germline): MGHRA, YSYEKL. V lost 4 bases and J lost 2; bases outside the gene matches: 4. This CDR3 has 15 residues. The CDR3 DNA reads TGCGCCAGCAGCCGCGGACAGGGGGTAAACACTGAAGCTTTCTTT. Protein sequence: CASSRGQGVNTEAFF.

This clone was recorded once. The chain links TRBV5-6 to TRBJ1-5; 7 bases map to TRBD1. This CDR3 comprises 13 residues. The V segment lost 4 bases and the J segment 7 bases; nucleotides outside the gene matches: 5. The germline V gene has CDR1 SGHDT and CDR2 YYEEEE. CDR3 residues: CASSLDREQPQHF. The CDR3 nucleotides read TGTGCCAGCAGCCTAGACAGGGAACAGCCCCAGCATTTT. Filled out from reference TRBV5-6 and TRBJ1-5, the complete variable domain reads DAGVTQSPTHLIKTRGQQVTLRCSPKSGHDTVSWYQQALGQGPQFIFQYYEEEERQRGNFPDRFSGHQFPNYSSELNVNALLLGDSALYLCASSLDREQPQHFGDGTRLSIL.

The V call is TRBV27, the J call TRBJ1-6; D gene ambiguous. From germline, CDR1 is MNHEY and CDR2 SMNVEV (reference sequence). This CDR3 is 16 amino acids long. V was cut by 0 bases and J by 4 bases, with 10 bases left in between. DNA for the CDR3: TGTGCCAGCAGTTTATCTGTGGGAGGTTATAATTCACCCCTCCACTTT. Its protein product is CASSLSVGGYNSPLHF.

V usage is TRBV6-4 and J usage is TRBJ1-4, with TRBD1 matching over 8 bases. This CDR3 spans 17 amino acids. The germline V gene has CDR1 MRHNA and CDR2 SNTAGT. Trimming took 3 bases from V and 7 from J; bases not matched to a gene: 13. CDR3 sequence: CASSDCPVAGGREKLFF. The CDR3 coding sequence is TGTGCCAGCAGTGATTGTCCGGTTGCAGGGGGCCGTGAAAAACTGTTTTTT.

This chain links TRBV19 with TRBJ2-5; 12 bases are a match to TRBD2. J lost 5 bases, V lost 5 bases, and 9 bases had no gene match. CDR3 size: 16 residues. The germline V gene encodes CDR1 LNHDA and CDR2 SQIVND (reference sequence). CDR3 amino acids: CASSPTLAGGRETQYF. The DNA for the CDR3 is TGTGCCAGTAGTCCCACACTAGCGGGAGGAAGGGAGACCCAGTACTTC. The whole variable domain, filled in from reference TRBV19 and TRBJ2-5, reads DGGITQSPKYLFRKEGQNVTLSCEQNLNHDAMYWYRQDPGQGLRLIYYSQIVNDFQKGDIAEGYSVSREKKESFPLTVTSAQKNPTAFYLCASSPTLAGGRETQYFGPGTRLLVL.

Only a few counts were recorded for this clone. CDR3 region: CASSQGLTGNQPQHF. CDR3 nucleotide sequence: TGCGCCAGCAGCCAAGGGTTAACAGGCAATCAGCCCCAGCATTTT. V and J are TRBV4-1 and TRBJ1-5; D not certain. CDR3 length: 15 amino acids. The germline CDR1 and CDR2 sequences are MGHRA and YSYEKL. V was cut by 1 base and J by 2 bases, with 9 bases left in between.

CDR3: CASGLEQGDAFF. In DNA, the CDR3 is TGTGCTAGTGGTTTGGAACAGGGGGACGCTTTCTTT. This chain links TRBV12-5 with TRBJ1-1; 8 bases map to TRBD1. The CDR3 has 12 amino acids. Germline CDR1 is LGHNT and CDR2 is FRNRAP. J gave up 11 bases and V 1 base, and 3 bases lay outside the gene matches.

V is TRBV11-3 and J is TRBJ2-7, with 10 bases aligning to TRBD1. From germline, CDR1 is SGHNT and CDR2 YENEEA. The CDR3 consists of 14 residues. Trimming cost V 3 bases and J 3 bases; bases outside gene matches: 2. This chain's CDR3 is CASSFWTGGYEQYF. CDR3 in DNA: TGTGCCAGCAGCTTCTGGACAGGGGGCTACGAGCAGTACTTC.

V gene TRBV7-3 combines with J gene TRBJ2-2; 10 nucleotides agree with TRBD2. The CDR3 spans 16 residues. Germline-derived CDR1 and CDR2 are SGHTA and FQGTGA. V lost 1 base, J lost 7 bases, and 6 bases stayed unmatched. The CDR3 nucleotides read TGTGCCAGCAGCTTAAGGCTAGCGGGAGTAAGCGGGGAGCTGTTTTTT. It encodes CASSLRLAGVSGELFF.

The rearrangement links TRBV2 to TRBJ2-5; 11 nucleotides line up with TRBD1. The ends lost 6 bases at V and 3 bases at J; junction bases unmatched: 3. The CDR3 runs to 14 residues. Germline assignment: CDR1 SNHLY and CDR2 FYNNEI. In nucleotides, the CDR3 is TGTGCCAGCAGCGGGACAGGGGGAGAAGAGACCCAGTACTTC. Its protein is CASSGTGGEETQYF.

The rearrangement uses TRBV7-8 and TRBJ2-7; 9 positions match TRBD2. Per germline, CDR1 SGHVS and CDR2 FQNEAQ. V was pared by 1 base and J by 3 bases, with 13 bases of the junction left unmatched. The CDR3 covers 18 residues. DNA for the CDR3: TGTGCCAGCAGCTTAGGTCTAGCGGGACTATCGGGGCTCTACGAGCAGTACTTC. Its protein is CASSLGLAGLSGLYEQYF.

This chain joins TRBV28 and TRBJ1-1; no reliable D call. This CDR3 contains 13 residues. The V end was cut by 3 bases, the J end by 1 base, with 6 bases between. CDR1 MDHEN and CDR2 SYDVKM come from the germline V gene. CDR3 protein: CASSFSENTEAFF. In nucleotides, the CDR3 is TGTGCCAGCAGTTTTAGTGAGAACACTGAAGCTTTCTTT.

V gene TRBV30 combines with J gene TRBJ2-5; no definite D call. Germline-derived CDR1 and CDR2 are GTSNPN and SVGIG (reference sequence). V was cut by 1 base and J by 4 bases, with 4 bases left in between. The CDR3 covers 11 residues. CDR3: CAWSAVETQYF. CDR3 nucleotide sequence: TGTGCCTGGAGTGCAGTAGAGACCCAGTACTTC. Together with reference TRBV30 and TRBJ2-5, the CDR3 gives the full variable domain: SQTIHQWPATLVQPVGSPLSLECTVEGTSNPNLYWYRQAAGRGLQLLFYSVGIGQISSEVPQNLSASRPQDRQFILSSKKLLLSDSGFYLCAWSAVETQYFGPGTRLLVL.

This sequence joins TRBV6-1 and TRBJ1-5; 8 nucleotides align to TRBD1. Trimming removed 1 base from V and 6 bases from J; junction bases left unmatched: 8. Germline V gives CDR1 MNHNS, CDR2 SASEGT. The CDR3 covers 16 residues. The CDR3 is CASSEVLTGGGQPQHF. In DNA, the CDR3 is TGTGCCAGCAGTGAAGTTCTTACAGGGGGGGGTCAGCCCCAGCATTTT.